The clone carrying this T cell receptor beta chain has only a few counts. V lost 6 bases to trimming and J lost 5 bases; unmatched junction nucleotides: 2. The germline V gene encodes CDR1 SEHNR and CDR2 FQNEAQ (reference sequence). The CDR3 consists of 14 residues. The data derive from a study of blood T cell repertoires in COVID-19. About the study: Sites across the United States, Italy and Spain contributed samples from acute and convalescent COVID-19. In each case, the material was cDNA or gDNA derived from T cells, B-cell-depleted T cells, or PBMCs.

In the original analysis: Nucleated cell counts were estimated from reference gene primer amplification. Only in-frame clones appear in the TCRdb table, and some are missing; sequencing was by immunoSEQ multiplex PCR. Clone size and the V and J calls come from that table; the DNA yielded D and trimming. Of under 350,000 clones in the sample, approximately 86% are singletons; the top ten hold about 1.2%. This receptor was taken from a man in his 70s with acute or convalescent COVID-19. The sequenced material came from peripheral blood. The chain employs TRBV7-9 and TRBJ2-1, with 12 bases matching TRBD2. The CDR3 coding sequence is TGTGCCAGCAGAGGACTAGCGGGGCACAATGAGCAGTTCTTC. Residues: CASRGLAGHNEQFF.